Below, 9 T cell receptor beta chains from the same sample are listed, as sequenced in a study of T cell changes during pregnancy in multiple sclerosis. Sequencing used immunoSEQ multiplex PCR; TCRdb keeps in-frame clones, though not all of them. The sample contains some 80,000 clones, 90% to 95% of which appear only once. The sequencing here drew on peripheral blood, taken before pregnancy. These receptors all come from a female donor with multiple sclerosis, enrolled in a pregnancy study.

The rearrangement joins TRBV2 to TRBJ1-1, with TRBD1 identical over 7 bases. Trimming took 6 bases from V and 6 from J; bases not matched to a gene: 13. This CDR3 comprises 15 residues. Germline CDR1 reads SNHLY; CDR2 reads FYNNEI. The CDR3 coding sequence is TGTGCCAGCAGGGGACAGACAGGGAAGAGATCTGAAGCTTTCTTT. It encodes CASRGQTGKRSEAFF.

The chain links TRBV12-1 to TRBJ2-1; the DNA was not used to check the table's D call, TRBD2. TRBV12-1 is designated a pseudogene. CDR3 size: 16 residues. For the CDR3, the DNA is TGTGCCAGCAGCTTGGCGGGGGCGAGGTCCTACAATGAGCAGTTCTTC. Its translation is CASSLAGARSYNEQFF.

This chain connects TRBV4-1 to TRBJ2-6; no clear D. There are 17 residues in the CDR3. V dropped 3 bases and J dropped 1 base, with 13 bases sitting between them. CDR1 is MGHRA, CDR2 YSYEKL, per germline. The CDR3 reads CASSQPLSESGANVLTF. DNA for the CDR3: TGCGCCAGCAGCCAGCCTCTTTCAGAATCTGGGGCCAACGTCCTGACTTTC.

This chain uses TRBV27 with TRBJ2-1, with a weak D call TRBD2 (5 bases). The CDR3 contains 12 residues. The V gene's germline CDR1 is MNHEY and CDR2 SMNVEV (reference sequence). Between the trimmed V and J ends, which lost 4 bases and 7 bases, there was a span of 8 bases. This CDR3 reads CASSSRGNEQFF. The CDR3 DNA sequence: TGTGCCAGCAGTTCTAGAGGGAATGAGCAGTTCTTC.

The V call is TRBV7-3, the J call TRBJ2-5, with TRBD2 identical over 7 bases. The germline V gene encodes CDR1 SGHTA and CDR2 FQGTGA. The CDR3 length is 13 residues. V shed 8 bases and J 4 bases; nucleotides not matched to a gene: 7. DNA for the CDR3: TGTGCCAGCGCGGCGGGAGTGGCAGAGACCCAGTACTTC. The encoded protein is CASAAGVAETQYF.

Comments on this clone: The junction differs from germline at one of its ends, possibly a read error. The chain couples TRBV7-7 to TRBJ2-6, with 8 bases aligning to TRBD1. The CDR3 has 18 residues. Per the germline V gene, CDR1 is SSHAT and CDR2 is FNYEAQ (reference sequence). As DNA, the CDR3 is TGTGCTAGCAGCTTATCCGCAGGGGGCCGCTCTGGGGCCAACGTCCTGACTTTC. Protein sequence: CASSLSAGGRSGANVLTF.

The chain has TRBV9 and TRBJ2-2, with a tentative D call TRBD1 (5 bases). V was shortened by 3 bases and J by 3 bases, with 12 bases between the two germline ends. Germline CDR1 and CDR2: SGDLS and YYNGEE. The CDR3 is 15 amino acids. The CDR3 loop is CASSARGADTGELFF. CDR3 DNA sequence: TGTGCCAGCAGCGCCCGTGGGGCAGACACCGGGGAGCTGTTTTTT.

The chain combines TRBV29-1 with TRBJ1-1, with no clear D. V lost 4 bases to trimming and J lost 1 base, with 13 bases between them. Germline values: CDR1 SQVTM, CDR2 ANQGSEA. The CDR3 length is 14 residues. The CDR3 region is CSVVPVRGNTEAFF. DNA of the CDR3: TGCAGCGTTGTTCCGGTACGGGGGAACACTGAAGCTTTCTTT.

This chain connects TRBV18 to TRBJ1-5; 10 nucleotides agree with TRBD1. Germline V gene data show CDR1 as KGHSH and CDR2 as LQKENI. Losses at the gene ends were 4 bases for V and 1 base for J; bases not matched to a gene: 7. This CDR3 comprises 17 residues. The CDR3 reads CASSLGTGVGSNQPQHF. CDR3 coding DNA: TGTGCCAGCTCACTAGGGACAGGGGTGGGAAGCAATCAGCCCCAGCATTTT.